A selection of T cell receptor beta chains follows, all from one sample in a study of cytomegalovirus exposure and HLA in healthy donors. Sequenced by immunoSEQ multiplex PCR; TCRdb stores in-frame clones only, minus some. The profile shows 200,000 or so clones, about three quarters of them singletons. Sequenced: PBMCs. The receptors stem from a woman aged 30 to 39 in good health and CMV-seropositive. The CDR3 runs from the conserved cysteine through the conserved F or W. D genes are given only for firm matches. Clone size appears in some rows only: once, few, many, or a class for an expanded clone.

v_gene,d_gene,abundance,j_gene,CDR3aa,CDR3nt
TRBV25-1,NA,NA,TRBJ2-7,CASSELTAEQYF,TGTGCCAGCAGTGAATTAACAGCCGAGCAGTACTTC
TRBV29-1,TRBD1,NA,TRBJ2-7,CSAQTGDEQYF,TGCAGCGCCCAGACAGGGGACGAGCAGTACTTC
TRBV4-2,NA,NA,TRBJ2-7,CASSHGVGGSYEQYF,TGTGCCAGCAGCCACGGCGTGGGGGGATCCTACGAGCAGTACTTC
TRBV30,NA,NA,TRBJ2-7,CAWSALQGNLFYEQYF,TGTGCCTGGAGTGCCTTACAGGGAAACCTTTTCTACGAGCAGTACTTC
TRBV10-1,TRBD1,NA,TRBJ1-2,CASSETTGVGHTWCGYTF,TGCGCCAGCAGTGAGACAACAGGGGTGGGACATACTTGGTGTGGCTACACCTTC
TRBV14,TRBD2,NA,TRBJ2-3,CASSHAGIAGAWTDTQYF,TGTGCCAGCAGCCACGCCGGAATAGCGGGAGCATGGACAGATACGCAGTATTTT
TRBV30,NA,NA,TRBJ1-5,CAWSVLGQQPQHF,TGTGCCTGGAGTGTACTTGGGCAGCAGCCCCAGCATTTT
TRBV11-2,NA,NA,TRBJ1-2,CASSNVGTLYGYTF,TGTGCCAGTTCTAACGTCGGGACACTCTATGGCTACACCTTC
TRBV30,NA,NA,TRBJ2-1,CAWARDLSYNEQFF,TGTGCCTGGGCTAGGGACTTGTCTTACAATGAGCAGTTCTTC
TRBV2,NA,NA,TRBJ2-1,CASSVPWGHEQFF,TGTGCCAGCAGTGTTCCCTGGGGCCATGAGCAGTTCTTC
TRBV7-8,NA,NA,TRBJ2-2,CASSLEPGSTGELFF,TGTGCCAGCAGCTTAGAGCCCGGGAGCACCGGGGAGCTGTTTTTT
TRBV6-4,TRBD2,NA,TRBJ2-2,CASSRAGEGTGELFF,TGTGCCAGCAGTCGAGCGGGAGAGGGCACCGGGGAGCTGTTTTTT
TRBV9,NA,NA,TRBJ2-3,CASSPGVTTDTQYF,TGTGCCAGCAGCCCCGGGGTTACCACAGATACGCAGTATTTT
TRBV6-6,TRBD1,NA,TRBJ2-1,CASLGQGRSGEQFF,TGTGCCAGCCTGGGACAGGGGCGATCTGGTGAGCAGTTCTTC
TRBV21-1,NA,NA,TRBJ2-1,CASSPGLAGRVGQFF,TGTGCCAGCAGCCCGGGACTAGCGGGAAGAGTAGGGCAGTTCTTC
TRBV30,TRBD1,NA,TRBJ1-5,CAWSEKGGQPQHF,TGTGCCTGGAGCGAAAAAGGGGGCCAGCCCCAGCATTTT
TRBV29-1,NA,few,TRBJ1-1,CSGLQGGNTEAFF,TGCAGCGGACTACAGGGTGGGAACACTGAAGCTTTCTTT
TRBV28,NA,once,TRBJ1-1,CASRDRNLNTEAFF,TGTGCCAGCAGAGACAGGAACTTGAACACTGAAGCTTTCTTT
TRBV6-6,TRBD2,NA,TRBJ2-7,CASSPSPASGSLEQYF,TGTGCCAGCAGTCCTTCCCCGGCTAGCGGGAGCCTCGAGCAGTACTTC
TRBV21-1,NA,NA,TRBJ2-4,CASSKLSQGFYGKNIQYF,TGTGCCAGCAGCAAATTGAGCCAGGGGTTTTATGGCAAAAACATTCAGTACTTC
TRBV7-6,TRBD1,NA,TRBJ1-2,CASSFQGDYGYTF,TGTGCCAGCAGCTTCCAGGGGGATTATGGCTACACCTTC
TRBV28,NA,few,TRBJ1-1,CASSHQTRGGTEAFF,TGTGCCAGCAGTCATCAAACACGGGGAGGGACTGAAGCTTTCTTT
TRBV5-4,NA,NA,TRBJ1-6,CASSLKGQENNSPLHF,TGTGCCAGCAGCTTGAAGGGGCAAGAAAATAATTCACCCCTCCACTTT
TRBV7-3,TRBD1,NA,TRBJ2-1,CASSLMGQGAFYNEQFF,TGTGCCAGCAGCTTAATGGGACAGGGGGCGTTCTACAATGAGCAGTTCTTC
TRBV7-3,TRBD2,NA,TRBJ2-3,CASSLLAGVSDTQYF,TGTGCCAGCAGCTTGCTAGCGGGAGTCTCAGATACGCAGTATTTT
TRBV7-3,NA,NA,TRBJ2-3,CASSPGGSETDTQYF,TGTGCCAGCAGCCCCGGGGGTAGCGAGACAGATACGCAGTATTTT
TRBV19,NA,NA,TRBJ1-1,CASSQQSQIAFF,TGTGCCAGTAGTCAACAGTCACAGATCGCTTTCTTT
TRBV7-3,NA,NA,TRBJ2-5,CASSPSSGPQETQYF,TGTGCCAGCAGCCCAAGTAGCGGCCCCCAAGAGACCCAGTACTTC
TRBV5-4,TRBD1,NA,TRBJ1-2,CASSLQGAYGYTF,TGTGCCAGCAGCTTGCAGGGGGCATATGGCTACACCTTC
TRBV14,NA,NA,TRBJ2-1,CASSQSSGYNEQFF,TGTGCCAGCAGCCAAAGTAGCGGTTACAATGAGCAGTTCTTC
TRBV5-6,TRBD1,once,TRBJ2-4,CASGLARRGQGLGGQYF,TGTGCCAGCGGCTTGGCACGAAGGGGGCAGGGGTTAGGGGGCCAGTACTTC